This entry describes one T cell receptor (beta chain). The data stem from a study of CD8+CD57+ T cells in acquired aplastic anemia. Study-level background: On average, sorted CD4+ and CD8+ cells gave 3.2 ug of DNA.

V dropped 2 bases and J dropped 5; count of bases not matched to a gene: 4. The CDR3 runs 13 residues. The germline V gene encodes CDR1 SGHDT and CDR2 YYEEEE. Researchers used genomic DNA as the template to profile TCR beta VDJ and CDR3. TCRdb re-called the reads through MiXCR, storing one row per CDR3 protein. There are 180,000 or so distinct CDR3 sequences in the sample; roughly 48% occur only once, and more than 1% lies in the top ten. Sequencing involved patients with CD8+CD57+ cell expansion previously shown by flow cytometry. Severe acquired aplastic anemia was present in every patient. Sequencing used sorted CD4+, CD8+, or CD8+CD57+ T cells (not recorded which) from PBMCs. The chain employs TRBV5-6 and TRBJ2-7, with 7 bases aligning to TRBD2. The receptor was derived from a human donor with aplastic anemia. As DNA, the CDR3 is TGTGCCAGCAGCTTCTGGGAGGGCGACGAGCAGTACTTC. Protein sequence: CASSFWEGDEQYF.